The rows below give T cell receptor beta chains drawn from one sample of a study of T cell responses to AZD1222 COVID-19 vaccine. Data came from immunoSEQ multiplex PCR; TCRdb stores just in-frame clones and leaves some out. The repertoire includes 150,000 to 200,000 clones, 94% of them detected once, and about 9.2% sits in the top ten. The source was peripheral blood, collected on day 0 of AZD1222 vaccination. These receptors came from an adult in good health. Each CDR3 is given with its conserved first and last residue. A D gene is named only where the DNA matches it firmly. Rows give clone size only sometimes, using once, few, many, or a class for an expanded clone.

d_gene: .
v_gene: TRBV6-5
abundance: .
j_gene: TRBJ1-1
len: 13
CDR3aa: CASSYGGGTEAFF
CDR3nt: TGTGCCAGCAGTTACGGAGGGGGCACTGAAGCTTTCTTT

d_gene: .
v_gene: TRBV5-1
abundance: .
j_gene: TRBJ2-1
len: 16
CDR3aa: CASSLDVVYLSNEQFF
CDR3nt: TGCGCCAGCAGCTTGGATGTAGTTTATCTCTCCAATGAGCAGTTCTTC

d_gene: TRBD1
v_gene: TRBV14
abundance: .
j_gene: TRBJ2-1
len: 15
CDR3aa: CASSITGVSYNEQFF
CDR3nt: TGTGCCAGCAGCATTACAGGGGTCTCCTACAATGAGCAGTTCTTC

d_gene: .
v_gene: TRBV2
abundance: .
j_gene: TRBJ2-7
len: 8
CDR3aa: CASSEAHF
CDR3nt: TGTGCCAGCAGTGAAGCGCATTTC

d_gene: TRBD2
v_gene: TRBV11-1
abundance: .
j_gene: TRBJ2-1
len: 16
CDR3aa: CASSSRTSGRAGEQFF
CDR3nt: TGTGCCAGCAGCTCCCGGACTAGCGGGAGGGCGGGCGAGCAGTTCTTC

d_gene: TRBD1
v_gene: TRBV5-5
abundance: .
j_gene: TRBJ1-1
len: 15
CDR3aa: CASTPEGQGRPEAFF
CDR3nt: TGTGCCAGCACCCCAGAGGGACAGGGGCGCCCTGAAGCTTTCTTT

d_gene: TRBD2
v_gene: TRBV30
abundance: .
j_gene: TRBJ2-3
len: 15
CDR3aa: CAWTSGARSTDTQYF
CDR3nt: TGTGCCTGGACCAGCGGGGCCCGTAGCACAGATACGCAGTATTTT

d_gene: TRBD2
v_gene: TRBV30
abundance: .
j_gene: TRBJ2-3
len: 13
CDR3aa: CAGLGGSIDTQYF
CDR3nt: TGTGCCGGTCTTGGCGGGAGCATAGATACGCAGTATTTT

d_gene: .
v_gene: TRBV28
abundance: .
j_gene: TRBJ1-3
len: 16
CDR3aa: CASTWGVTTSGNTIYF
CDR3nt: TGTGCCAGCACATGGGGGGTTACGACCTCTGGAAACACCATATATTTT

d_gene: .
v_gene: TRBV7-9
abundance: .
j_gene: TRBJ2-7
len: 15
CDR3aa: CASSHFSDSLQEQYF
CDR3nt: TGTGCCAGCAGTCACTTTTCGGACTCCCTACAGGAGCAGTACTTC

d_gene: TRBD1
v_gene: TRBV7-3
abundance: .
j_gene: TRBJ1-2
len: 13
CDR3aa: CASSTGQGDGYTF
CDR3nt: TGTGCCAGCAGCACCGGACAGGGGGATGGCTACACCTTC

d_gene: TRBD1
v_gene: TRBV6-5
abundance: .
j_gene: TRBJ2-7
len: 13
CDR3aa: CASNEGQFYEQYF
CDR3nt: TGTGCCAGCAACGAGGGACAGTTCTACGAGCAGTACTTC

d_gene: TRBD1
v_gene: TRBV6-4
abundance: few
j_gene: TRBJ1-6
len: 15
CDR3aa: CASSDSTGGNSPLHF
CDR3nt: TGTGCCAGCAGTGACTCGACAGGGGGGAATTCACCCCTCCACTTT

d_gene: .
v_gene: TRBV19
abundance: once
j_gene: TRBJ1-1
len: 13
CDR3aa: CASSIGGILEAFF
CDR3nt: TGTGCCAGTAGTATCGGAGGGATCCTTGAAGCTTTCTTT

d_gene: .
v_gene: TRBV6-5
abundance: .
j_gene: TRBJ2-7
len: 14
CDR3aa: CASRILLQGGEQYF
CDR3nt: TGTGCCAGCAGAATATTATTGCAGGGTGGGGAGCAGTACTTC

d_gene: TRBD2
v_gene: TRBV5-1
abundance: once
j_gene: TRBJ2-1
len: 15
CDR3aa: CASSVGTSSYNEQFF
CDR3nt: TGCGCCAGCAGCGTCGGGACTAGCTCCTACAATGAGCAGTTCTTC

d_gene: .
v_gene: TRBV2
abundance: .
j_gene: TRBJ1-2
len: 14
CDR3aa: CASSETGRYYGYTF
CDR3nt: TGTGCCAGCAGTGAAACCGGGCGTTACTATGGCTACACCTTC

d_gene: .
v_gene: TRBV5-6
abundance: .
j_gene: TRBJ2-5
len: 15
CDR3aa: CASSLRLRGQETQYF
CDR3nt: TGTGCCAGCAGCTTGCGTTTAAGGGGCCAAGAGACCCAGTACTTC

d_gene: .
v_gene: TRBV9
abundance: .
j_gene: TRBJ1-1
len: 15
CDR3aa: CASNPGDGMNTEAFF
CDR3nt: TGTGCCAGCAACCCAGGGGATGGCATGAACACTGAAGCTTTCTTT

d_gene: .
v_gene: TRBV7-8
abundance: .
j_gene: TRBJ1-1
len: 15
CDR3aa: CASSLRGGIRTEAFF
CDR3nt: TGTGCCAGCAGCCTGCGGGGGGGAATTAGAACTGAAGCTTTCTTT

d_gene: TRBD1
v_gene: TRBV5-1
abundance: once
j_gene: TRBJ1-2
len: 15
CDR3aa: CASSWGDRVLYGYTF
CDR3nt: TGCGCCAGCAGCTGGGGGGACAGGGTGCTCTATGGCTACACCTTC

d_gene: TRBD1
v_gene: TRBV19
abundance: .
j_gene: TRBJ1-6
len: 14
CDR3aa: CASSAGTGAAPLHF
CDR3nt: TGTGCCAGTAGTGCTGGGACAGGGGCGGCACCCCTCCACTTT

d_gene: TRBD1
v_gene: TRBV29-1
abundance: .
j_gene: TRBJ1-2
len: 16
CDR3aa: CSVEGGQGLLDYGYTF
CDR3nt: TGCAGCGTTGAAGGGGGACAGGGACTTTTGGACTATGGCTACACCTTC

d_gene: TRBD1
v_gene: TRBV3-1/TRBV3-2
abundance: .
j_gene: TRBJ1-6
len: 15
CDR3aa: CASSQEGTGSSPLHF
CDR3nt: TGTGCCAGCAGCCAAGAAGGGACAGGGTCTTCACCCCTCCACTTT

d_gene: .
v_gene: TRBV7-8
abundance: .
j_gene: TRBJ1-2
len: 16
CDR3aa: CASSLSDLAFNYGYTF
CDR3nt: TGTGCCAGCAGCTTATCTGATCTGGCGTTTAACTATGGCTACACCTTC

d_gene: TRBD1
v_gene: TRBV4-2
abundance: .
j_gene: TRBJ2-1
len: 16
CDR3aa: CASSQGTGLTHNEQFF
CDR3nt: TGTGCCAGCAGCCAAGGGACAGGGTTAACCCACAATGAGCAGTTCTTC

d_gene: .
v_gene: TRBV28
abundance: .
j_gene: TRBJ1-3
len: 14
CDR3aa: CATGLGHSGNTIYF
CDR3nt: TGTGCCACGGGACTGGGCCACTCTGGAAACACCATATATTTT

d_gene: .
v_gene: TRBV6-1
abundance: .
j_gene: TRBJ1-5
len: 19
CDR3aa: CASSEVRGRPGGSNQPQHF
CDR3nt: TGTGCCAGCAGTGAAGTTCGGGGCCGTCCCGGGGGTAGCAATCAGCCCCAGCATTTT

d_gene: .
v_gene: TRBV12-3/TRBV12-4
abundance: .
j_gene: TRBJ2-7
len: 13
CDR3aa: CASSRPDGYEQYF
CDR3nt: TGTGCCAGCAGCCGGCCGGACGGGTACGAGCAGTACTTC

d_gene: .
v_gene: TRBV6-2/TRBV6-3
abundance: .
j_gene: TRBJ1-1
len: 13
CDR3aa: CASSRTGTAEAFF
CDR3nt: TGTGCCAGCAGTCGCACCGGGACCGCTGAAGCTTTCTTT

d_gene: TRBD2
v_gene: TRBV15
abundance: .
j_gene: TRBJ2-7
len: 15
CDR3aa: CATSSDRGGVDEQYF
CDR3nt: TGTGCCACCAGCTCAGATCGGGGGGGCGTCGACGAGCAGTACTTC

d_gene: .
v_gene: TRBV5-6
abundance: .
j_gene: TRBJ2-2
len: 12
CDR3aa: CASRAQNGELFF
CDR3nt: TGTGCCAGCAGGGCCCAGAACGGGGAGCTGTTTTTT

d_gene: TRBD2
v_gene: TRBV30
abundance: .
j_gene: TRBJ2-3
len: 14
CDR3aa: CACNLADHADTQYF
CDR3nt: TGTGCCTGCAATCTAGCGGATCATGCAGATACGCAGTATTTT

d_gene: .
v_gene: TRBV30
abundance: .
j_gene: TRBJ2-3
len: 13
CDR3aa: CAWSEGSTDTQYF
CDR3nt: TGTGCCTGGAGTGAAGGAAGCACAGATACGCAGTATTTT

d_gene: .
v_gene: TRBV28
abundance: .
j_gene: TRBJ2-7
len: 12
CDR3aa: CASSLLDYEQYF
CDR3nt: TGTGCCAGCAGTTTACTGGACTACGAGCAGTACTTC

d_gene: .
v_gene: TRBV4-1
abundance: .
j_gene: TRBJ1-4
len: 16
CDR3aa: CASSQGSGVSSEKLFF
CDR3nt: TGCGCCAGCAGTCAAGGCTCGGGGGTTTCGAGTGAAAAACTGTTTTTT

d_gene: .
v_gene: TRBV3-1/TRBV3-2
abundance: .
j_gene: TRBJ1-1
len: 14
CDR3aa: CASSPDRGNTEAFF
CDR3nt: TGTGCCAGCAGCCCGGACAGAGGGAACACTGAAGCTTTCTTT

d_gene: .
v_gene: TRBV29-1
abundance: .
j_gene: TRBJ1-1
len: 13
CDR3aa: CSVKAAANTEAFF
CDR3nt: TGCAGCGTCAAAGCCGCCGCCAACACTGAAGCTTTCTTT

d_gene: TRBD2
v_gene: TRBV3-1/TRBV3-2
abundance: once
j_gene: TRBJ2-5
len: 18
CDR3aa: CASSQGTSGRAPKETQYF
CDR3nt: TGTGCCAGCAGCCAAGGGACTAGCGGGAGGGCCCCGAAAGAGACCCAGTACTTC

d_gene: TRBD1
v_gene: TRBV4-1
abundance: .
j_gene: TRBJ2-7
len: 14
CDR3aa: CASSLRDRGHEQYF
CDR3nt: TGCGCCAGCAGCCTTAGGGACAGGGGCCACGAGCAGTACTTC

d_gene: TRBD1
v_gene: TRBV29-1
abundance: .
j_gene: TRBJ1-2
len: 14
CDR3aa: CSVDGEQGARGYTF
CDR3nt: TGCAGCGTTGACGGGGAACAGGGGGCGCGTGGCTACACCTTC

d_gene: TRBD1
v_gene: TRBV6-5
abundance: .
j_gene: TRBJ2-7
len: 14
CDR3aa: CASKGTGGLGEQYF
CDR3nt: TGTGCCAGCAAGGGGACAGGTGGTTTGGGCGAGCAGTACTTC

d_gene: TRBD2
v_gene: TRBV6-4
abundance: .
j_gene: TRBJ2-2
len: 13
CDR3aa: CASSSGSTGELFF
CDR3nt: TGTGCCAGCAGTAGCGGGAGCACCGGGGAGCTGTTTTTT

d_gene: .
v_gene: TRBV27
abundance: .
j_gene: TRBJ1-1
len: 15
CDR3aa: CASSLGVGGPTEAFF
CDR3nt: TGTGCCAGCAGCCTGGGCGTCGGGGGGCCCACTGAAGCTTTCTTT

d_gene: TRBD2
v_gene: TRBV9
abundance: .
j_gene: TRBJ2-1
len: 16
CDR3aa: CASSVNRLAGINEQFF
CDR3nt: TGTGCCAGCAGCGTTAACCGGCTAGCGGGAATCAATGAGCAGTTCTTC

d_gene: TRBD2
v_gene: TRBV4-3
abundance: .
j_gene: TRBJ2-1
len: 17
CDR3aa: CASSLSRGLAGEIEQFF
CDR3nt: TGCGCCAGCAGCCTATCCCGGGGACTAGCGGGAGAAATTGAGCAGTTCTTC